This T cell receptor beta chain was documented in a study of blood T cell repertoires in COVID-19. The CDR3 covers 14 residues. V shed 7 bases, J shed 7 bases, and the junction held 7 bases outside the gene matches. Germline V gene data show CDR1 as LNHDA and CDR2 as SQIVND (reference sequence). Study processing details: Estimation of nucleated cell counts was performed using reference gene primer amplification. Only in-frame clones appear in the TCRdb table, and some are missing; sequencing was by immunoSEQ multiplex PCR. V and J calls and clone size are given by that table; D and trimming were obtained from the DNA. The sample comprises about 380,000 clones, around 89% of which are singletons, and 1.2% rests with the top ten.

The gene calls are TRBV19 and TRBJ2-2; 9 positions agree with TRBD1. Sequencing was carried out using PBMCs or T cells enriched from blood (not recorded which). The receptor was isolated from a woman younger than 30 who had recovered from COVID-19. This CDR3 reads CASTGQGMNGELFF. CDR3 bases: TGTGCCAGTACAGGACAGGGGATGAACGGGGAGCTGTTTTTT.